This TCR beta chain was captured by sequencing in a study of early T cells in non-severe SARS-CoV-2 infection. On the study more broadly: Bulk RNA taken from unsorted whole blood was sequenced, leaving chains unpaired.

This clonotype was counted a few times. Antigen: not known. General study points: Clonotype matching in VDJdb favored anti-spike CD8 responses and did not capture private and CD4 specificities.

cDNA molecules, individually, were tagged with unique molecular identifiers. TCRdb processed the 5' RACE reads anew with MiXCR; each CDR3 protein has one entry. Among 80,000 or so distinct CDR3 sequences listed, around 16% were seen once. The source of this sequence is an adult who was a healthcare worker with PCR-confirmed SARS-CoV-2 infection or an uninfected control (not recorded which). Sequenced sample: whole blood.

CDR3 DNA: TGTGCCAGCAGCATATCCCTGGAGGGTTTCACTGAAGCTTTCTTT. This codes for CASSISLEGFTEAFF. V and J are TRBV9 and TRBJ1-1; D call uncertain. Trimming cost V 4 bases and J 4 bases, with 17 bases left between them. Germline V CDR1 and CDR2: SGDLS, YYNGEE. CDR3 length: 15 amino acids.